The 22 T cell receptor beta chains in this list originate from one sample, sequenced in a study of cytomegalovirus exposure and HLA in healthy donors. Vbeta (60) and Jbeta (13) primers were used in the PCR. Using immunoSEQ multiplex PCR, the repertoire was profiled, and TCRdb retains in-frame clones only, with some absent. The sample consists of about 130,000 clones, 75% to 85% of them appearing once. The sample consisted of PBMCs. These TCRs come from a man aged 30 to 39 in good health and CMV-seronegative.

The chain has TRBV7-9 and TRBJ1-1; 11 bases line up with TRBD1. The CDR3 has 16 amino acids. Germline CDR1 SEHNR, CDR2 FQNEAQ (reference sequence). The junction had 5 bases not matched to a gene; V was cut back by 5 bases and J by 0 bases. CDR3 DNA sequence: TGTGCCAGCAGCGTGGGACAGGGGGGTATGAACACTGAAGCTTTCTTT. Amino acid sequence: CASSVGQGGMNTEAFF.

This chain links TRBV19 with TRBJ1-3; 11 positions match TRBD1. CDR1 is LNHDA, CDR2 SQIVND, per germline (reference sequence). This CDR3 contains 14 residues. J lost 5 bases, V lost 10 bases, and 7 bases had no gene match. DNA for the CDR3: TGTGCCACCTCCGGACAGGGGGCAAGAAACACCATATATTTT. It translates to CATSGQGARNTIYF. Filled out from reference TRBV19 and TRBJ1-3, the complete variable domain reads DGGITQSPKYLFRKEGQNVTLSCEQNLNHDAMYWYRQDPGQGLRLIYYSQIVNDFQKGDIAEGYSVSREKKESFPLTVTSAQKNPTAFYLCATSGQGARNTIYFGEGSWLTVV.

This rearrangement joins TRBV21-1 to TRBJ1-5; no DNA check was done on the table's D call, TRBD1. TRBV21-1 is termed a pseudogene. This CDR3 is 15 amino acids long. CDR3 loop: CASSKIDRFNQPQHF. The DNA for the CDR3 is TGTGCCAGCAGCAAAATTGACAGGTTCAATCAGCCCCAGCATTTT.

The V call is TRBV4-1, the J call TRBJ2-6; 9 positions match TRBD1. The V and J ends lost 1 base and 0 bases, in that order; junction bases with no gene match: 4. Germline assignment: CDR1 MGHRA and CDR2 YSYEKL. CDR3 length: 18 amino acids. The CDR3 region has the DNA TGCGCCAGCAGCCAAGGGGACAGGGTGAGCTCTGGGGCCAACGTCCTGACTTTC. As protein: CASSQGDRVSSGANVLTF.

This chain joins TRBV5-8 and TRBJ2-2; D perhaps matches TRBD1 (5 bases). This CDR3 comprises 16 residues. V was shortened by 2 bases and J by 4 bases, with 15 bases between the two germline ends. Germline V gene lookup returns CDR1 SGHTS and CDR2 YDEGEE. CDR3 protein: CASSFMVRQFTGELFF. The CDR3 nucleotides read TGTGCCAGCAGCTTTATGGTCCGACAGTTCACCGGGGAGCTGTTTTTT.

This clone was detected only once. This chain connects TRBV5-6 to TRBJ2-7; 9 bases are shared with TRBD1. Looked up from germline, CDR1 is SGHDT and CDR2 is YYEEEE. J lost 5 bases, V lost 4 bases, and 13 bases had no gene match. This CDR3 is built from 16 residues. The CDR3, as DNA: TGTGCCAGCAGCACGACCTATCGACAGGGGGATCACGAGCAGTACTTC. This sequence encodes CASSTTYRQGDHEQYF. The variable domain in full, with the rest retrieved from reference TRBV5-6 and TRBJ2-7, is DAGVTQSPTHLIKTRGQQVTLRCSPKSGHDTVSWYQQALGQGPQFIFQYYEEEERQRGNFPDRFSGHQFPNYSSELNVNALLLGDSALYLCASSTTYRQGDHEQYFGPGTRLTVT.

This chain links TRBV23-1 with TRBJ2-4; D might be TRBD2 (5 bases). TRBV23-1 is classed as an ORF, of uncertain function. This CDR3 comprises 16 residues. V was shortened by 4 bases and J by 6 bases, with 19 bases between the two germline ends. As DNA, the CDR3 is TGCGCCAGCAGTCCGATGAGGAGAGGGAGTGGAAACATTCAGTACTTC. It translates to CASSPMRRGSGNIQYF.

The rearrangement links TRBV7-8 to TRBJ2-1; TRBD2 matches at 7 bases. V shed 5 bases, J shed 7 bases, and the junction held 14 bases outside the gene matches. The germline CDR1 and CDR2 sequences are SGHVS and FQNEAQ. The CDR3 sequence is 16 residues long. DNA for the CDR3: TGTGCCAGCAGCACGAGGGGCGGGAGTTCAGTAAATGAGCAGTTCTTC. Protein sequence: CASSTRGGSSVNEQFF.

This clone was observed once. This chain connects TRBV27 to TRBJ2-7; 8 bases map to TRBD2. Trimming cost V 4 bases and J 3 bases; bases outside gene matches: 2. Looked up from germline, CDR1 is MNHEY and CDR2 is SMNVEV (reference sequence). The CDR3 spans 13 residues. Here the CDR3 reads CASSSREGYEQYF. CDR3 DNA sequence: TGTGCCAGCAGTTCCCGGGAGGGCTACGAGCAGTACTTC.

Worth noting for this clone: Germline is not matched at one junction end, which may reflect a read error. The chain is built from TRBV27 and TRBJ1-5, with no clear D. Germline V CDR1 and CDR2: MNHEY, SMNVEV (reference sequence). The CDR3 sequence is 12 residues long. Written as DNA, the CDR3 is TGTGCCAGCAGTTTAACAGATCAGCCCCAGAATTTT. Encoded protein: CASSLTDQPQNF.

The gene calls are TRBV21-1 and TRBJ2-7; the table's D call of TRBD2 was not tested on the DNA. TRBV21-1 is tagged as a pseudogene. This CDR3 is 17 amino acids long. The DNA for the CDR3 is TGTGCCAGCAGCAGGCGGGCGGACTACCCGACAACCTACGAGCAGTACTTC. Translating it yields CASSRRADYPTTYEQYF.

The V and J genes are TRBV4-3 and TRBJ2-1; 8 bases are shared with TRBD2. This CDR3 spans 17 amino acids. V was pared by 0 bases and J by 0 bases, with 4 bases of the junction left unmatched. CDR1 is LGHNA and CDR2 is YSLEER in the germline V gene. CDR3 sequence reads: CASSQDVSGSSYNEQFF. For the CDR3, the DNA is TGCGCCAGCAGCCAAGATGTGAGCGGGAGCTCCTACAATGAGCAGTTCTTC.

V gene TRBV7-9 combines with J gene TRBJ2-7; 11 bases fit TRBD2. J was trimmed by 5 bases and V by 1 base; bases with no gene match: 4. The germline V gene encodes CDR1 SEHNR and CDR2 FQNEAQ (reference sequence). The CDR3 sequence is 15 residues long. The CDR3 region has the DNA TGTGCCAGCAGCTTAGTACTAGCGGGAGCCGACGAGCAGTACTTC. Its protein product is CASSLVLAGADEQYF.

This clone was seen a handful of times. Other nucleotide sequences in the sample specify the same CDR3. The chain combines TRBV19 with TRBJ1-5; D possibly corresponds to TRBD1 (6 bases). The CDR3 has 15 amino acids. Germline V gives CDR1 LNHDA, CDR2 SQIVND (reference sequence). Trimming pared 3 bases from V and 1 base from J, leaving 10 bases between. DNA of the CDR3: TGTGCCAGTAGTATTTGGGGGACAAGCAATCAGCCCCAGCATTTT. It codes for CASSIWGTSNQPQHF.

This clone has more than one count but fewer than ten. V is TRBV5-1 and J is TRBJ2-2; unclear D gene. The CDR3 contains 15 residues. Germline loops: CDR1 SGHRS, CDR2 YFSETQ. Trimming stripped 4 bases from V and 0 bases from J, with 10 bases between. The CDR3 DNA follows: TGCGCCAGCAGCCCACTAAGATCGAACACCGGGGAGCTGTTTTTT. Its translation: CASSPLRSNTGELFF. The whole variable domain, remainder taken from reference TRBV5-1 and TRBJ2-2, is KAGVTQTPRYLIKTRGQQVTLSCSPISGHRSVSWYQQTPGQGLQFLFEYFSETQRNKGNFPGRFSGRQFSNSRSEMNVSTLELGDSALYLCASSPLRSNTGELFFGEGSRLTVL.

The CDR3 is CASSFGDSSSYNEQFF. The CDR3 bases are TGTGCCAGCAGCTTCGGCGACAGCAGCTCCTACAATGAGCAGTTCTTC. This chain links TRBV11-3 with TRBJ2-1; D is perhaps TRBD1 (5 bases). CDR1 SGHNT and CDR2 YENEEA come from the germline V gene. This CDR3 is built from 16 residues. V was clipped by 3 bases and J by 0 bases, with 12 bases between them.

The CDR3 protein is CASSSPPTGGAGNTIYF. The CDR3 coding sequence is TGTGCCAGCAGTTCGCCTCCTACGGGGGGGGCTGGAAACACCATATATTTT. The chain uses TRBV28 and TRBJ1-3; D is perhaps TRBD1 (5 bases). With 4 bases removed from V and 2 bases from J, the gap between germline ends came to 18 bases. Germline-derived CDR1 and CDR2 are MDHEN and SYDVKM. The CDR3 loop spans 17 amino acids.

J is TRBJ1-1 and V is TRBV6-5; the D is unclear. The CDR3 covers 11 residues. Per germline, CDR1 MNHEY and CDR2 SVGAGI. Trimming removed 6 bases at V and 8 bases at J, with 10 bases between. The CDR3 DNA follows: TGTGCCAGCAGAAGACTGTACGAAGCTTTCTTT. This sequence encodes CASRRLYEAFF.

The rearrangement uses TRBV10-2 and TRBJ2-2, with TRBD2 matching 13 bases. This CDR3 region has 16 residues. V lost 2 bases and J lost 6; bases outside the gene matches: 3. The germline V gene has CDR1 WSHSY and CDR2 SAAADI. The CDR3 DNA reads as TGCGCCAGCAGTGAGGGACTAGCGGGAGATGCCGGGGAGCTGTTTTTT. Translated, it gives CASSEGLAGDAGELFF.

The rearrangement joins TRBV9 to TRBJ2-1; possibly TRBD2 for D (5 bases). V lost 1 base, J lost 9 bases, and 8 bases lay in between. The CDR3 consists of 12 residues. Per germline, CDR1 SGDLS and CDR2 YYNGEE. The CDR3 DNA follows: TGTGCCAGCAGCGTATTCGGGGTTGAGCAGTTCTTC. Protein product: CASSVFGVEQFF. The full variable domain, its missing parts supplied by reference TRBV9 and TRBJ2-1, is DSGVTQTPKHLITATGQRVTLRCSPRSGDLSVYWYQQSLDQGLQFLIQYYNGEERAKGNILERFSAQQFPDLHSELNLSSLELGDSALYFCASSVFGVEQFFGPGTRLTVL.

The CDR3 spells CASSLDLGGGHEQYF. The CDR3 coding sequence is TGTGCCAGCAGCTTAGATCTTGGGGGGGGCCACGAGCAGTACTTC. The chain recombines TRBV11-2 with TRBJ2-5; perhaps TRBD2 as D (7 bases). The DNA end lines up better with TRBJ2-7; the J call may be wrong. Germline V gives CDR1 SGHAT, CDR2 FQNNGV. There are 15 residues in the CDR3.

This clone has a single count. The chain employs TRBV19 and TRBJ2-5, with D uncertain. The CDR3 sequence is 14 residues long. Trimming took off 5 bases at V and 1 base at J, with 11 bases between the two ends. Germline CDR1 LNHDA, CDR2 SQIVND (reference sequence). The CDR3 loop is CASSLESPQETQYF. The CDR3 DNA reads TGTGCCAGTAGTCTCGAGTCGCCCCAAGAGACCCAGTACTTC.